This TCR beta chain was documented in a study of T cells in Graves' hyperthyroidism and ophthalmopathy. The V end was cut by 2 bases, the J end by 3 bases, with 8 bases between. Germline V CDR1 and CDR2: MNHEY, SMNVEV (reference sequence). The CDR3 runs 14 residues. This clonotype was seen ten or more times. The investigators amplified TCR beta CDR3 regions from RNA transcripts. Initially, a first-round RT-PCR of the TCR CDR3 employed the HTBI primer set. In TCRdb, the multiplex PCR reads were re-called with MiXCR into one record per CDR3 protein. This table has 640,000 or so distinct CDR3 sequences, approximately 14% appearing once.

The TCR originated in a woman aged 40 to 50 with Graves' ophthalmopathy. This chain joins TRBV27 and TRBJ1-3; D is uncertain. The specimen was blood. As DNA, the CDR3 is TGTGCCAGCAGTTTAACATATGATGGAAACACCATATATTTT. This encodes CASSLTYDGNTIYF.